This is a list of T cell receptor beta chains from one sample in a study of T-cell memory formation after mild COVID-19. TCRdb re-called the 5' RACE reads through MiXCR, storing one row per CDR3 protein. The data contain under 550,000 distinct CDR3 sequences, roughly 20% of them seen just once; the ten biggest clones take up roughly 12%. Sequenced: PBMCs or a T cell subset sorted from them (not recorded which). The receptors come from an adult woman who had mild COVID-19 (a few samples of this study predate the infection). Cell type and time point are not known. Both conserved end residues are part of each CDR3. A D gene is named only where the DNA matches it firmly. Clone size is not always given. Where it is, it says once, few, many or a class for expanded clones.

j_gene: TRBJ2-3; v_gene: TRBV12-3/TRBV12-4; d_gene: TRBD2; abundance: NA; CDR3nt: TGTGCCAGCAGCCTGAGGCTAGCGGGAGGGCTAAAGGGGCAGTATTTT; CDR3aa: CASSLRLAGGLKGQYF
j_gene: TRBJ2-3; v_gene: TRBV5-1; d_gene: NA; abundance: many; CDR3nt: TGCGCCAGCACCTTGGGACTTCTCACAGATACGCAGTATTTT; CDR3aa: CASTLGLLTDTQYF
j_gene: TRBJ2-3; v_gene: TRBV20-1; d_gene: NA; abundance: NA; CDR3nt: TGCAGTGCTAGTACAGGAAGCACAGATACGCAGTATTTT; CDR3aa: CSASTGSTDTQYF
j_gene: TRBJ1-1; v_gene: TRBV7-2; d_gene: NA; abundance: NA; CDR3nt: TGTGCCAGCAGGATGACAGGCCCGAACACTGAAGCTTTCTTT; CDR3aa: CASRMTGPNTEAFF
j_gene: TRBJ2-7; v_gene: TRBV5-1; d_gene: NA; abundance: NA; CDR3nt: TGCGCCAGCAGCTTGATGCCAGGGGCTATCTACGAGCAGTACTTC; CDR3aa: CASSLMPGAIYEQYF
j_gene: TRBJ2-7; v_gene: TRBV10-3; d_gene: TRBD1; abundance: NA; CDR3nt: TGTGCCATGGCGGGACAGGGGGCCAAAGGAGGGCAGTACTTC; CDR3aa: CAMAGQGAKGGQYF
j_gene: TRBJ2-3; v_gene: TRBV9; d_gene: NA; abundance: few; CDR3nt: TGTGCCAGCAGCGTAGCTGGCGCTACAGATACGCAGTATTTT; CDR3aa: CASSVAGATDTQYF
j_gene: TRBJ1-2; v_gene: TRBV19; d_gene: NA; abundance: NA; CDR3nt: TGTGCCAGTAGTATCGAATCTCCCGTCTATGGCTACACCTTC; CDR3aa: CASSIESPVYGYTF
j_gene: TRBJ2-5; v_gene: TRBV5-1; d_gene: NA; abundance: many; CDR3nt: TGCGCCAGCAGCTTCGACAGAGTGAAAGAGACCCAGTACTTC; CDR3aa: CASSFDRVKETQYF
j_gene: TRBJ2-7; v_gene: TRBV29-1; d_gene: NA; abundance: few; CDR3nt: TGCAGCGTTGTGGGATCCGTCGGCTACGAGCAGTACTTC; CDR3aa: CSVVGSVGYEQYF
j_gene: TRBJ2-3; v_gene: TRBV15; d_gene: NA; abundance: NA; CDR3nt: TGTGCCACCAGCAGAGATCTGACAGATACGCAGTATTTT; CDR3aa: CATSRDLTDTQYF
j_gene: TRBJ1-6; v_gene: TRBV6-5; d_gene: NA; abundance: NA; CDR3nt: TGTGCCAGCAGCTCGGAGGGAGTAGGTAATTCACCCCTCCACTTT; CDR3aa: CASSSEGVGNSPLHF
j_gene: TRBJ2-2; v_gene: TRBV6-5; d_gene: NA; abundance: few; CDR3nt: TGTGCCAGCAGTTCAGGAGGGGCTCTTGCCACCGGGGAGCTGTTTTTT; CDR3aa: CASSSGGALATGELFF
j_gene: TRBJ1-4; v_gene: TRBV7-2; d_gene: NA; abundance: NA; CDR3nt: TGTGCCAGCAGCCCAGGATACGGGGGGCATAATGAAAAACTGTTTTTT; CDR3aa: CASSPGYGGHNEKLFF
j_gene: TRBJ2-7; v_gene: TRBV30; d_gene: NA; abundance: NA; CDR3nt: TGTGCCTGGAGTGTGGGGGGAGATCCCTACGAGCAGTACTTC; CDR3aa: CAWSVGGDPYEQYF
j_gene: TRBJ1-2; v_gene: TRBV7-3; d_gene: NA; abundance: NA; CDR3nt: TGTGCCAGCAGCTTATCAAGTCGGCGGCCCTATGGCTACACCTTC; CDR3aa: CASSLSSRRPYGYTF
j_gene: TRBJ1-1; v_gene: TRBV12-3/TRBV12-4; d_gene: NA; abundance: NA; CDR3nt: TGTGCCAGCAGTTTTTTCCAGGCGGGGATGAACACTGAAGCTTTCTTT; CDR3aa: CASSFFQAGMNTEAFF
j_gene: TRBJ2-3; v_gene: TRBV7-8; d_gene: NA; abundance: few; CDR3nt: TGTGCCAGCAGCTTTAGGGGGGGCCTTAGTACAGATACGCAGTATTTT; CDR3aa: CASSFRGGLSTDTQYF
j_gene: TRBJ1-1; v_gene: TRBV7-9; d_gene: TRBD1; abundance: NA; CDR3nt: TGTGCCAGCAGCTCACCGGGACAGGGCCGAGAAGCTTTCTTT; CDR3aa: CASSSPGQGREAFF
j_gene: TRBJ2-1; v_gene: TRBV11-2; d_gene: TRBD1; abundance: NA; CDR3nt: TGTGCCAGTGACAGGGCGCACTACAATGAGCAGTTCTTC; CDR3aa: CASDRAHYNEQFF
j_gene: TRBJ2-3; v_gene: TRBV7-8; d_gene: NA; abundance: NA; CDR3nt: TGTGCCAGCAGCCCTCCGTTGGCATTGGCCACAGATACGCAGTATTTT; CDR3aa: CASSPPLALATDTQYF
j_gene: TRBJ2-1; v_gene: TRBV5-1; d_gene: NA; abundance: few; CDR3nt: TGCGCCAGCAGCGTCCCGGACAATGAGCAGTTCTTC; CDR3aa: CASSVPDNEQFF
j_gene: TRBJ2-7; v_gene: TRBV12-3/TRBV12-4; d_gene: NA; abundance: NA; CDR3nt: TGTGCCAGCAGCTCCCCTGCGGGGAGAGAAGACGAGCAGTACTTC; CDR3aa: CASSSPAGREDEQYF
j_gene: TRBJ1-1; v_gene: TRBV12-3/TRBV12-4; d_gene: NA; abundance: few; CDR3nt: TGTGCCAGCAGTTTGATTGAGCCAGGCCCGAACACTGAAGCTTTCTTT; CDR3aa: CASSLIEPGPNTEAFF
j_gene: TRBJ2-1; v_gene: TRBV7-7; d_gene: NA; abundance: NA; CDR3nt: TGTGCTAGCTCCGAGACAGGTGGTCTTACCGGTGAGCAGTTCTTC; CDR3aa: CASSETGGLTGEQFF
j_gene: TRBJ1-2; v_gene: TRBV5-5; d_gene: TRBD1; abundance: NA; CDR3nt: TGTGCCAGCAGCCCCCGGGACAGGGGGCCGCCTTATGGCTACACCTTC; CDR3aa: CASSPRDRGPPYGYTF
j_gene: TRBJ2-7; v_gene: TRBV29-1; d_gene: NA; abundance: NA; CDR3nt: TGCAGCGTTAGAGGGGGAGAGGGCTACGAGCAGTACTTC; CDR3aa: CSVRGGEGYEQYF
j_gene: TRBJ2-5; v_gene: TRBV18; d_gene: NA; abundance: few; CDR3nt: TGTGCCAGCTCACCCACGGTTGTGGAGACCCAGTACTTC; CDR3aa: CASSPTVVETQYF
j_gene: TRBJ1-2; v_gene: TRBV6-5; d_gene: NA; abundance: few; CDR3nt: TGTGCCAGCAGTTACGCGGTGACCGGGGGCTACACCTTC; CDR3aa: CASSYAVTGGYTF
j_gene: TRBJ1-5; v_gene: TRBV7-6; d_gene: NA; abundance: many; CDR3nt: TGTGCCAGCAGCTTAGTCGCGGCCTCCGACTATAGCAATCAGCCCCAGCATTTT; CDR3aa: CASSLVAASDYSNQPQHF
j_gene: TRBJ2-7; v_gene: TRBV7-8; d_gene: TRBD2; abundance: NA; CDR3nt: TGTGCCAGCAGCCCGCGACGATTCCTAGCGGAGGCCTACGAGCAGTACTTC; CDR3aa: CASSPRRFLAEAYEQYF
j_gene: TRBJ2-1; v_gene: TRBV5-4; d_gene: NA; abundance: NA; CDR3nt: TGTGCCAGCAGCTTGGATACAGACGGTGAGCAGTTCTTC; CDR3aa: CASSLDTDGEQFF
j_gene: TRBJ2-7; v_gene: TRBV20-1; d_gene: TRBD2; abundance: NA; CDR3nt: TGCAGTGCCACTTCCAGCGGGATATCCTACGAGCAGTACTTC; CDR3aa: CSATSSGISYEQYF
j_gene: TRBJ2-1; v_gene: TRBV24-1; d_gene: NA; abundance: NA; CDR3nt: TGTGCCACCAGTGATTTTGCAGGGTCAACCTACAATGAGCAGTTCTTC; CDR3aa: CATSDFAGSTYNEQFF